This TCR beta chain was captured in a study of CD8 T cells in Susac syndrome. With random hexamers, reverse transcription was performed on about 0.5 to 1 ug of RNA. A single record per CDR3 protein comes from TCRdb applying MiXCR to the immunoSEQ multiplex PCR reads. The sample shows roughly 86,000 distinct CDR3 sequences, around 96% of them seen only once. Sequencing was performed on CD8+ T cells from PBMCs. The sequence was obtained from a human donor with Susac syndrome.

CDR3 loop: CSVQKGGGTGELFF. CDR3 bases: TGCAGCGTCCAAAAGGGAGGGGGCACCGGGGAGCTGTTTTTT. The V call is TRBV29-1, the J call TRBJ2-2; perhaps TRBD2 as D (7 bases). CDR1 is SQVTM, CDR2 ANQGSEA, per germline. Trimming left V 6 bases short and J 4 bases short, with 15 bases between. This CDR3 contains 14 residues.